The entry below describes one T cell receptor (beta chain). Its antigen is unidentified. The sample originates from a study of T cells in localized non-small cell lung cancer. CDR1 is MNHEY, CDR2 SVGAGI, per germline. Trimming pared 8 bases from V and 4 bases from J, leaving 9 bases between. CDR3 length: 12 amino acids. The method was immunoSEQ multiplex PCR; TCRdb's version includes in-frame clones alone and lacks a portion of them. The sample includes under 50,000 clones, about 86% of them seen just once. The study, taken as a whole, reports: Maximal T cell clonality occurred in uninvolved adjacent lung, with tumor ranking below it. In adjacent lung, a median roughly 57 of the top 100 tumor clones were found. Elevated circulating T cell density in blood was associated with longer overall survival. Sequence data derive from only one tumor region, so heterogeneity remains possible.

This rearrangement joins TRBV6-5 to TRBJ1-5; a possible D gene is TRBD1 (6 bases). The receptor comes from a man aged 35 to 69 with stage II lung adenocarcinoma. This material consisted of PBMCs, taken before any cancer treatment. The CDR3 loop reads CASGQTNQPQHF. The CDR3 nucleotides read TGTGCCAGCGGACAGACAAATCAGCCCCAGCATTTT.